What follows is one T cell receptor beta chain and its context. The sample is drawn from a study of blood T cell repertoires in COVID-19. Whole-study context: Acute and convalescent COVID-19 samples came from the United States, Italy and Spain.

Original handling: From reference gene primer amplification, estimates of nucleated cell counts were derived. Clones were read by immunoSEQ multiplex PCR, and TCRdb kept only the in-frame ones, dropping some. V, J and clone size reflect that table, while D and trimming were determined from the DNA. The sample lists 160,000 or so clones, 80% occurring once. Assignments of participants to cohorts depended upon their own reported clinical history. The CDR3 has 14 amino acids. The germline gives CDR1 MNHNS, CDR2 SASEGT. V lost 3 bases, J lost 13 bases, and 8 bases stayed unmatched. This chain links TRBV6-1 with TRBJ1-6; 8 positions agree with TRBD1. Sequenced material: PBMCs or T cells enriched from blood (not recorded which). The sequence was collected from a man aged 35 to 55 who had recovered from COVID-19. The CDR3 bases are TGTGCCAGCAGTGAGGACAGGGTCATGGACCCCCTCCACTTT. Amino acids: CASSEDRVMDPLHF.